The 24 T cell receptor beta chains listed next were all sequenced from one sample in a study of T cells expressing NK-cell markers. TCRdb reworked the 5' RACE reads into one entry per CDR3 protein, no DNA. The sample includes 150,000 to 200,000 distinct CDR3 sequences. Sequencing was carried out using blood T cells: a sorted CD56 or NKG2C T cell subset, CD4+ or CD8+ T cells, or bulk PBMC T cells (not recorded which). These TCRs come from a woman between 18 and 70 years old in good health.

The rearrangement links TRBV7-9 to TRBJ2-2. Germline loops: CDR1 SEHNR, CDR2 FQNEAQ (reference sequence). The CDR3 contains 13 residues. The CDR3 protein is CASSHVNTGELFF.

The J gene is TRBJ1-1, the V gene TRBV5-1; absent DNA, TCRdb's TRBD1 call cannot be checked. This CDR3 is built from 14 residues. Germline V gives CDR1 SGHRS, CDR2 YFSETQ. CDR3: CASSLTGEDTEAFF.

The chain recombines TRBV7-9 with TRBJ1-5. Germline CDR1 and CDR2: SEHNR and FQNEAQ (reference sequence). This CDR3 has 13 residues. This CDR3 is CASSLEGRAPQHF.

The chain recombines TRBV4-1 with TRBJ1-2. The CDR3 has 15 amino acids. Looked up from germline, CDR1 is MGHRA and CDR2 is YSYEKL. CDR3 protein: CASSQDRAQNYGYTF.

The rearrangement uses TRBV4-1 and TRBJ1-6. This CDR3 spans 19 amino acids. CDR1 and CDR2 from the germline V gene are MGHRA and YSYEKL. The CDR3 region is CASSQDGGRPSSYNSPLHF.

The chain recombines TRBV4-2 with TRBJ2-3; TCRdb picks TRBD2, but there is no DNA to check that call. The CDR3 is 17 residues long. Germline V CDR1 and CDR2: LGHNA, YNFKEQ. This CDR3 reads CASSQGTSGGFVDTQYF.

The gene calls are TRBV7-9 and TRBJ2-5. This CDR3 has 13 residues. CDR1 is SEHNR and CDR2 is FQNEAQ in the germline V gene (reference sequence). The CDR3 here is CASSYASTETQYF. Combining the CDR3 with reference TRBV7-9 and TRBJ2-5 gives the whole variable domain DTGVSQNPRHKITKRGQNVTFRCDPISEHNRLYWYRQTLGQGPEFLTYFQNEAQLEKSRLLSDRFSAERPKGSFSTLEIQRTEQGDSAMYLCASSYASTETQYFGPGTRLLVL.

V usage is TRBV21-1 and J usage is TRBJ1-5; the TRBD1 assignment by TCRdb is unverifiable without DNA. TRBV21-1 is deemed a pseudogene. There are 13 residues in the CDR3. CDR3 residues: CASSRAQGQPQHF.

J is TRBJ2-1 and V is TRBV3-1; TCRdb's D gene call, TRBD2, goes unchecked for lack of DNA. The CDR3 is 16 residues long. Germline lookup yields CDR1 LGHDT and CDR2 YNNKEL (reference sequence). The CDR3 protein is CASSPTRTSVSNEQFF.

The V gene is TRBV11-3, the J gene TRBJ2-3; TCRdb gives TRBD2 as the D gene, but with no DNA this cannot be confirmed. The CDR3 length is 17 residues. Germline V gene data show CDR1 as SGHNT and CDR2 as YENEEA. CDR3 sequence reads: CASSLDGARFSTDTQYF.

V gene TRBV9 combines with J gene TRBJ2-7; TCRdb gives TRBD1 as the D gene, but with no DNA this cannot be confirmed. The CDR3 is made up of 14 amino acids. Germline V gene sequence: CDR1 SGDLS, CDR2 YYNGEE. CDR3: CASSPRTGVYEQYF.

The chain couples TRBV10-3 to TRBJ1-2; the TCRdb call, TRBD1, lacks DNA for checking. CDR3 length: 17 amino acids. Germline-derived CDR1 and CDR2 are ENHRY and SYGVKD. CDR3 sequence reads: CAISDTLGTGDNYGYTF.

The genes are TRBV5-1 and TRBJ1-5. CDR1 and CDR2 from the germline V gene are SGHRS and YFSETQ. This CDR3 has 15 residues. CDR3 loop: CASSPDGKNNQPQHF. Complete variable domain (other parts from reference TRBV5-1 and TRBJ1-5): KAGVTQTPRYLIKTRGQQVTLSCSPISGHRSVSWYQQTPGQGLQFLFEYFSETQRNKGNFPGRFSGRQFSNSRSEMNVSTLELGDSALYLCASSPDGKNNQPQHFGDGTRLSIL.

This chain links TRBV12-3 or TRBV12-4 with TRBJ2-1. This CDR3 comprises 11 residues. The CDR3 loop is CASSVSREQFF.

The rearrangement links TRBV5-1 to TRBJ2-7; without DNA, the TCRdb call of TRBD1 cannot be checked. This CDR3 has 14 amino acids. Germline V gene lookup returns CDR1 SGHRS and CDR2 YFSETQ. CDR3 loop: CASSLEDTYYEQYF.

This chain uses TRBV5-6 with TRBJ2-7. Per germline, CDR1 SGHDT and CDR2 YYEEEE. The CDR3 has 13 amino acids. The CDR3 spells CASSKSYSYEQYF.

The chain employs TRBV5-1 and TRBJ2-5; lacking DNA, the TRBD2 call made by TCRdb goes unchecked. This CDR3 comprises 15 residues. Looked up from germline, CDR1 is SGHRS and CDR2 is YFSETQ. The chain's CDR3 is CASSESALRGETQYF.

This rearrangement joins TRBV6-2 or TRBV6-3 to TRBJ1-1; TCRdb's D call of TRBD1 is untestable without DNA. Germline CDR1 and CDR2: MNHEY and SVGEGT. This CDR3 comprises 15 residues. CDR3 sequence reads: CASSYSPGAGTEAFF.

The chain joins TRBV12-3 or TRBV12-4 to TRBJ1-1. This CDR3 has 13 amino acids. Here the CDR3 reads CASSFVSYTEAFF.

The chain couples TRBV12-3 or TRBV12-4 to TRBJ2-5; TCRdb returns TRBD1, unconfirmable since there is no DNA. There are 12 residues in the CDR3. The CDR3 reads CASSRGEETQYF.

The CDR3 spells CSASPDMNTEAFF. The chain is built from TRBV20-1 and TRBJ1-1. CDR3 length: 13 amino acids. Germline CDR1 DFQATT, CDR2 SNEGSKA (reference sequence).

The CDR3 reads CASSFSVNTGELFF. V and J are TRBV7-9 and TRBJ2-2. Per germline, CDR1 SEHNR and CDR2 FQNEAQ (reference sequence). This CDR3 spans 14 amino acids.

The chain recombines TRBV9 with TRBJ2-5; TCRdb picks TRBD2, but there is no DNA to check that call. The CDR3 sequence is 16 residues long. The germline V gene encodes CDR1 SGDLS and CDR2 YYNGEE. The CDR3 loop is CASSVGGSGSMETQYF.

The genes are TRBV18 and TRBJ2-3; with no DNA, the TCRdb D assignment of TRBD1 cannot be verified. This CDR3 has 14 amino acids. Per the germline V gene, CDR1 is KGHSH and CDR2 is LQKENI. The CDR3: CASTPAQGRDTQYF.